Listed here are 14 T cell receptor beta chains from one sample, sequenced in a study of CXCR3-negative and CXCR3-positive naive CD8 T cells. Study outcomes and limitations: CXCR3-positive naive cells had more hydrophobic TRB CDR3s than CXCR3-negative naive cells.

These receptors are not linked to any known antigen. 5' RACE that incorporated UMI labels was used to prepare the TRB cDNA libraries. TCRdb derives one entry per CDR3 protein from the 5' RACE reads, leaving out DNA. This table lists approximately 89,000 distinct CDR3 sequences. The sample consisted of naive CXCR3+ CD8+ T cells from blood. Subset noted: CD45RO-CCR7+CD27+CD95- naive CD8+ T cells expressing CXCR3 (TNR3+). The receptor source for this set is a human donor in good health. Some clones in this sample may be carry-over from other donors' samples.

The CDR3 protein is CASSTDDGATNEKLFF. The chain uses TRBV27 and TRBJ1-4. The CDR3 covers 16 residues. Germline CDR1 is MNHEY and CDR2 is SMNVEV (reference sequence).

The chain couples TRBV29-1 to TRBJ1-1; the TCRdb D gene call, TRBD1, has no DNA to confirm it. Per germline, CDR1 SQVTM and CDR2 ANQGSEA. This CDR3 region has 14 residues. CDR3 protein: CSVRGQGKDTEAFF.

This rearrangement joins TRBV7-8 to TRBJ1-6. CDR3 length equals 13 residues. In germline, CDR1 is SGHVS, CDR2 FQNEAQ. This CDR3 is CASSLGVPSPLHF. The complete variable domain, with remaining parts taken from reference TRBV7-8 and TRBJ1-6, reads GAGVSQSPRYKVAKRGQDVALRCDPISGHVSLFWYQQALGQGPEFLTYFQNEAQLDKSGLPSDRFFAERPEGSVSTLKIQRTQQEDSAVYLCASSLGVPSPLHFGNGTRLTVT.

The CDR3 reads CAISEWSSGYNEQFF. This rearrangement joins TRBV10-3 to TRBJ2-1; TCRdb gives TRBD2 as the D gene, but with no DNA this cannot be confirmed. This CDR3 has 15 residues. Germline-derived CDR1 and CDR2 are ENHRY and SYGVKD.

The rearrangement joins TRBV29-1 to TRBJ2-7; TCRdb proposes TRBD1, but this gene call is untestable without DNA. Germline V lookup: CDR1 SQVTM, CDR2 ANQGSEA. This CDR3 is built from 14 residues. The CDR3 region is CSVEDRDSSYEQYF.

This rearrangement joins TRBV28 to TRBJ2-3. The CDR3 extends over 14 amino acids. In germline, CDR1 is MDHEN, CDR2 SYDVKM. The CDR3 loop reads CASSLGGFTDTQYF.

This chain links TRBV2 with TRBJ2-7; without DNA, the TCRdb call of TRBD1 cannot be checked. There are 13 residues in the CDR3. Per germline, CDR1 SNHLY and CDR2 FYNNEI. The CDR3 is CASSEGGPYEQYF.

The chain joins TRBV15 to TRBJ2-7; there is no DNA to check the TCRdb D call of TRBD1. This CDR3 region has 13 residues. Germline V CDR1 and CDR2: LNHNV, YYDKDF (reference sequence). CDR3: CATGTSDSYEQYF.

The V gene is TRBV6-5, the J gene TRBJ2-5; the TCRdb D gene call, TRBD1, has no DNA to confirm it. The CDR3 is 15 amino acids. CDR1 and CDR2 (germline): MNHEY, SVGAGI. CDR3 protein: CAGSYGTGPRETQYF.

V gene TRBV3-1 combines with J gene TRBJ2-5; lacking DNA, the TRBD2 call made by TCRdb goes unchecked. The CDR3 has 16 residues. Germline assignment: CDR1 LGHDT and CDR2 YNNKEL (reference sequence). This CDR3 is CASSLPGTSGWETQYF.

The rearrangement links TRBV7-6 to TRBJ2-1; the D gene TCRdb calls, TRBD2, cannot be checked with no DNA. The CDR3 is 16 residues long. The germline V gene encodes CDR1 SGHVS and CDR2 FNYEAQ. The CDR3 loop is CASSATSGRPYGRQFF. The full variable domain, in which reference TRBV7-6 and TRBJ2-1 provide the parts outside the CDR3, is GAGVSQSPRYKVTKRGQDVALRCDPISGHVSLYWYRQALGQGPEFLTYFNYEAQQDKSGLPNDRFSAERPEGSISTLTIQRTEQRDSAMYRCASSATSGRPYGRQFFGPGTRLTVL.

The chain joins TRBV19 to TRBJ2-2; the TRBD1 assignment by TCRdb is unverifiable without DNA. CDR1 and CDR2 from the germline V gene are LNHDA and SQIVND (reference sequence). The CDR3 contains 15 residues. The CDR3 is CASSRDGSNTGELFF.

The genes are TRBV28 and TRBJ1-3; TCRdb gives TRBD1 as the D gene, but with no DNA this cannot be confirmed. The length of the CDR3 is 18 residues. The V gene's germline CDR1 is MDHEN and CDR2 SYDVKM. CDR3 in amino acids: CASSRTRSWKHPEYTIYF.

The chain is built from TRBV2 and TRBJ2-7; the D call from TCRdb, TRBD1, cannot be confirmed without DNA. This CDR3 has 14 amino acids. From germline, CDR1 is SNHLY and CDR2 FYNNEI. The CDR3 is CASSPPGQSYEQYF. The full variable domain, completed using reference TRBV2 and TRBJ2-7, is EPEVTQTPSHQVTQMGQEVILRCVPISNHLYFYWYRQILGQKVEFLVSFYNNEISEKSEIFDDQFSVERPDGSNFTLKIRSTKLEDSAMYFCASSPPGQSYEQYFGPGTRLTVT.